This is a list of T cell receptor beta chains from one sample in a study of spatial heterogeneity in lung cancer. Each CDR3 protein is one row after TCRdb ran MiXCR on the 5' RACE reads. The sample contains 50,000 to 65,000 distinct CDR3 sequences, more than 6.5% of which appear only once. Sequenced material: PBMCs, taken at surgery. The receptors originated from a female donor with early-stage non-small cell lung cancer. Each CDR3 is given with its conserved first and last residue. D genes are given only for firm matches. Clone size, where shown, is once, few, many, or a class for clones that have expanded.

clone_size j_call v_call d_call cdr3_nt cdr3_aa
many TRBJ2-7 TRBV2 TRBD1 TGTGCCAGCAGTGTTTCCACGACAGGGGTAACCTACGAGCAGTACTTC CASSVSTTGVTYEQYF
few TRBJ2-3 TRBV28 . TGTGCCAGCAGTTCACTAGCAGGGACAGATACGCAGTATTTT CASSSLAGTDTQYF
many TRBJ2-7 TRBV6-5 TRBD2 TGTGCCAGCAGGAACTTAGCGGGGGGGAACTACGAGCAGTACTTC CASRNLAGGNYEQYF
many TRBJ2-7 TRBV20-1 . TGCAGTGCTAGAGTAACCCCAGAAAAGGCGGAGCCGGTGTACTTC CSARVTPEKAEPVYF
many TRBJ2-7 TRBV5-1 . TGCGCCAGCAGCTTGGGAGAGATCTACGAGCAGTACTTC CASSLGEIYEQYF
many TRBJ1-2 TRBV19 . TGTGCCAGTAGCTCAGCGGGACACCCAACTAACTATGGCTACACCTTC CASSSAGHPTNYGYTF
few TRBJ2-1 TRBV5-4 . TGTGCCTCCCGGCCGCCCAACGCACACCATGAGCAGTTCTTC CASRPPNAHHEQFF
few TRBJ2-6 TRBV5-1 . TGCGCCAGCTCTGACAGCCTCTACCCTACTGGGGCCAACGTCCTGACTTTC CASSDSLYPTGANVLTF
many TRBJ2-3 TRBV5-4 . TGTGCCAGCAGCGACGGGCGGATTTCTAGCACAGATACGCAGTATTTT CASSDGRISSTDTQYF
many TRBJ2-5 TRBV20-1 TRBD1 TGCAGTGCACCTGACAGGGTAACGCGAGAGACCCAGTACTTC CSAPDRVTRETQYF
many TRBJ2-5 TRBV5-1 . TGCGCCAGCAGCCCTCCACTGGATCAAGAGACCCAGTACTTC CASSPPLDQETQYF
many TRBJ1-5 TRBV28 TRBD1 TGTGCCAGCAGACCGGGACAGGTCAATCAGCCCCAGCATTTT CASRPGQVNQPQHF
few TRBJ2-2 TRBV11-1 . TGTGCCAGCAGTCGACCGGGGAGGACCGGGGAGCTGTTTTTT CASSRPGRTGELFF
many TRBJ1-5 TRBV2 TRBD1 TGTGCCAGCAGTGGACAGGGGAATAATCAGCCCCAGCATTTT CASSGQGNNQPQHF
. TRBJ1-2 TRBV9 . TGTGCCAGCAGCGTAGACCCAGAGGGGGGCTACACCTTC CASSVDPEGGYTF
many TRBJ1-3 TRBV28 TRBD1 TGTGCCAGCATAAAGGACAGGGGGCGGTACACCATATATTTT CASIKDRGRYTIYF
few TRBJ2-5 TRBV10-3 . TGTGCCATCAGATCCGGGACCACCCAAGAGACCCAGTACTTC CAIRSGTTQETQYF
many TRBJ2-7 TRBV5-1 TRBD2 TGCGCCAGCGGCCGACTAGCGGGGGGTCGGTACGAGCAGTACTTC CASGRLAGGRYEQYF
. TRBJ2-7 TRBV7-2 TRBD1 TGTGCCAGCAGCTCCGGACAGGGACTCTCCTACGAGCAGTACTTC CASSSGQGLSYEQYF
many TRBJ2-1 TRBV3-1 TRBD1 TGTGCCAGCAGGGACAGGGGTGGCAATGAGCAGTTCTTC CASRDRGGNEQFF
many TRBJ2-5 TRBV12-3/TRBV12-4 TRBD2 TGTGCCAGCAGTTTAAGGTCTAGCGGGGGGCAAGTGACCCAGTACTTC CASSLRSSGGQVTQYF
many TRBJ2-7 TRBV2 TRBD1 TGTGCCAGCAGTGGCACCCGAATAAATTGGGACAGGGCAATCTACGAGCAGTACTTC CASSGTRINWDRAIYEQYF
. TRBJ1-3 TRBV4-1 . TGCGCCAGCAGTAGAGACAGGTTCTCTGGAAACACCATATATTTT CASSRDRFSGNTIYF
many TRBJ2-3 TRBV24-1 . TGTGCCACCAGTGACCCGGCAGACCCACTAGCTAGCACAGATACGCAGTATTTT CATSDPADPLASTDTQYF
. TRBJ1-2 TRBV9 . TGTGCCAGCAGCGTAGGAAACTTCCAAAGGGCTGGCTACACCTTC CASSVGNFQRAGYTF
. TRBJ1-1 TRBV7-2 . TGTGCCAGCAGCTCGCATGGATGGGGGGACGCTTTCTTT CASSSHGWGDAFF
few TRBJ2-2 TRBV9 . TGTGCCAGCAGCGGACGGGCGGGCGGGGAGCTGTTTTTT CASSGRAGGELFF
many TRBJ1-1 TRBV7-8 . TGTGCCAGCAGCTTAATACCGGCGAACACTGAAGCTTTCTTT CASSLIPANTEAFF
few TRBJ2-7 TRBV5-1 . TGCGCCAGCAGCCTAGACGGCTCCTACGAGCAGTACTTC CASSLDGSYEQYF
few TRBJ1-5 TRBV6-2/TRBV6-3 . TGTGCCAGCAGTTATGGGATAGAATTTGTCCACCAGCCCCAGCATTTT CASSYGIEFVHQPQHF
few TRBJ2-1 TRBV11-1 TRBD2 TGTGCCAGCAGCTTAGGGCGTCTAGCGGGGGGGGCAATCTACAATGAGCAGTTCTTC CASSLGRLAGGAIYNEQFF
many TRBJ2-5 TRBV11-2 . TGTGCCAGCAGCTTGCGCAGGGCTTCTTTGGTAACGGAAGAGACCCAGTACTTC CASSLRRASLVTEETQYF
many TRBJ2-3 TRBV15 . TGTGCCACCAGCAGAGGGGCCTCAGATACGCAGTATTTT CATSRGASDTQYF
many TRBJ2-7 TRBV11-2 TRBD2 TGTGCCAGCAATCCAGCGGGGGGGCCGGAGCAGTACTTC CASNPAGGPEQYF
many TRBJ1-1 TRBV7-2 . TGTGCCAGCAGAGACGTTATGAACACTGAAGCTTTCTTT CASRDVMNTEAFF
. TRBJ1-2 TRBV7-9 . TGTGCCAGCAGCTTAGCAGGGGTTTATGGCTACACCTTC CASSLAGVYGYTF
many TRBJ1-3 TRBV6-6 . TGTGCCAGCAGTTACTCGTACTCTGGAAACACCATATATTTT CASSYSYSGNTIYF
many TRBJ2-5 TRBV7-6 . TGTGCCAGCAGCTCAACTCGTGCGGGCGAGACCCAGTACTTC CASSSTRAGETQYF
few TRBJ2-1 TRBV7-9 . TGTGCCAGCAGCTTAGCAAGGGGTGAGCAGTTCTTC CASSLARGEQFF
many TRBJ2-7 TRBV20-1 TRBD2 TGCAGTGCCGGGACTAGCCTGGGACGTACGCAGTACTTC CSAGTSLGRTQYF
. TRBJ2-2 TRBV4-2 . TGTGCCAGCAGCCCGAGCGGGGCCGGGACACAAAACACCGGGGAGCTGTTTTTT CASSPSGAGTQNTGELFF
many TRBJ1-1 TRBV27 . TGTGCCAGCAGTTTTTCGAAGTACCGAAACACTGAAGCTTTCTTT CASSFSKYRNTEAFF
many TRBJ1-5 TRBV29-1 . TGCAGCGTCAGGGAAAGTGGGATATATAGCAATCAGCCCCAGCATTTT CSVRESGIYSNQPQHF
. TRBJ1-3 TRBV18 . TGTGCCAGCTCACCAAGACAGGCCGGTGGAAACACCATATATTTT CASSPRQAGGNTIYF
. TRBJ2-7 TRBV2 . TGTGCCAAAGCCCCTCCTCCGGGACTCATAATGGCCTACGAGCAGTACTTC CAKAPPPGLIMAYEQYF
. TRBJ1-1 TRBV29-1 . TGCAGCGTTGAGATGGATAGCACTGAAGCTTTCTTT CSVEMDSTEAFF
. TRBJ2-1 TRBV5-1 . TGCGCCAGCAGCTGGGGGCAGGGACAGTTCTTC CASSWGQGQFF